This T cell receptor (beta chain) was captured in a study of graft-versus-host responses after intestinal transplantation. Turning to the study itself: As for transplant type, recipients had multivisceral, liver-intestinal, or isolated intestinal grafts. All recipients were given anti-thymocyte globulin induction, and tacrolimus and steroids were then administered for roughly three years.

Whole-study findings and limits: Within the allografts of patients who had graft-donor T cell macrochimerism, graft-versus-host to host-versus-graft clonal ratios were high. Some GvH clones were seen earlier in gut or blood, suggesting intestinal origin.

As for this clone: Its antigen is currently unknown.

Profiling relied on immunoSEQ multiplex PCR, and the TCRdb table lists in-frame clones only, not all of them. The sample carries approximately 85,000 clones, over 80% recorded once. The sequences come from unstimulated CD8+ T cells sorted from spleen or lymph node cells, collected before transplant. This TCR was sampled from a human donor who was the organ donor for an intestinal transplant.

The CDR3 is CASSLARFPYNEQFF. The DNA of the CDR3 is TGTGCCAGCAGCTTGGCCAGGTTCCCCTACAATGAGCAGTTCTTC. The chain has TRBV5-5 and TRBJ2-1; D ambiguous. This CDR3 comprises 15 residues. Between the trimmed V and J ends, which lost 0 bases and 2 bases, there was a span of 9 bases. Germline V gene data show CDR1 as SGHKS and CDR2 as YYEKEE (reference sequence).